The 8 T cell receptor beta chains presented below share a single source sample, sequenced in a study of blood T cell repertoires in COVID-19 (dated by TCRdb to 2019 to 2021). The protocol used for the library was the immunoSEQ multiplex PCR assay. The immuneACCESS repertoire file appears here via TCRdb, limited to in-frame rearrangements. These files lack a portion of the clones; in checked studies, under half of the deficit traces to unresolved V genes, and the cause of the others is not known. For this sample there are 110,000 or so clones; 65% to 80% appear just once. Around 5.9% of the sample belongs to the ten largest clones. The source material was peripheral blood. The receptors here all came from a man aged 65 to 85 with acute or convalescent COVID-19.

The rearrangement links TRBV4-1 to TRBJ1-6; 7 bases are shared with TRBD1. The CDR3 spans 17 residues. Germline V gene lookup returns CDR1 MGHRA and CDR2 YSYEKL. V lost 1 base to trimming and J lost 6 bases; unmatched junction nucleotides: 9. CDR3 sequence: CASSQVFVDRVNSPLHF. Written as DNA, the CDR3 is TGCGCCAGCAGCCAAGTATTTGTCGACAGGGTTAATTCACCCCTCCACTTT.

The V gene is TRBV5-5, the J gene TRBJ2-7; 7 bases agree with TRBD1. CDR1 and CDR2 (germline): SGHKS, YYEKEE (reference sequence). V was clipped by 4 bases and J by 3 bases; unmatched bases: 4. The CDR3 is 13 residues long. CDR3 amino acids: CASSIRDSYEQYF. As DNA, the CDR3 is TGTGCCAGCAGCATCCGGGACAGCTACGAGCAGTACTTC.

The chain links TRBV12-3 or TRBV12-4 to TRBJ1-1; no firm D call. Trimming left V 6 bases short and J 7 bases short, with 9 bases between. This CDR3 region has 11 residues. The CDR3 region has the DNA TGTGCCAGCAGCCAGTACAGTGAAGCTTTCTTT. Translation: CASSQYSEAFF.

V is TRBV6-5 and J is TRBJ2-7; 8 nucleotides match TRBD1. V shed 2 bases, J shed 5 bases, and the junction held 5 bases outside the gene matches. The CDR3 is made up of 14 amino acids. The V gene's germline CDR1 is MNHEY and CDR2 SVGAGI. The CDR3 sequence: CASSYGAGGHEQYF. CDR3 bases: TGTGCCAGCAGTTACGGTGCAGGGGGCCACGAGCAGTACTTC.

The chain couples TRBV24-1 to TRBJ2-7, with unresolved D. The germline V gene encodes CDR1 KGHDR and CDR2 SFDVKD. This CDR3 comprises 13 residues. Trimming cost V 4 bases and J 1 base, with 7 bases left between them. In nucleotides, the CDR3 is TGTGCCACCAGTGAGGCAGAATCCTACGAGCAGTACTTC. As protein: CATSEAESYEQYF.

V and J are TRBV7-9 and TRBJ2-5, with TRBD2 identical over 14 bases. Trimming at V came to 7 bases and at J to 5 bases, leaving 9 bases not matched to a gene. Germline V CDR1 and CDR2: SEHNR, FQNEAQ (reference sequence). This CDR3 has 16 amino acids. The chain's CDR3 is CASTPRGLAGGETQYF. The CDR3, as DNA: TGTGCCAGCACACCCCGCGGACTAGCGGGAGGCGAGACCCAGTACTTC.

The chain carries TRBV7-3 and TRBJ2-3, with D perhaps TRBD1 (6 bases). Trimming took 5 bases from V and 1 from J, leaving 13 bases between them. In germline, CDR1 is SGHTA, CDR2 FQGTGA. This CDR3 region has 15 residues. The CDR3 nucleotides are TGTGCCAGCAGCCAACAGGGTCTGGGCACAGATACGCAGTATTTT. Its protein is CASSQQGLGTDTQYF. Drawing the rest from reference TRBV7-3 and TRBJ2-3, the complete variable domain is GAGVSQTPSNKVTEKGKYVELRCDPISGHTALYWYRQSLGQGPEFLIYFQGTGAADDSGLPNDRFFAVRPEGSVSTLKIQRTERGDSAVYLCASSQQGLGTDTQYFGPGTRLTVL.

This chain links TRBV27 with TRBJ2-5; possible D gene TRBD1, 6 bases. In germline, CDR1 is MNHEY, CDR2 SMNVEV (reference sequence). The CDR3 covers 12 residues. Trimming removed 7 bases from V and 8 bases from J, with 14 bases in between. The CDR3 loop reads CASTSSQGTQYF. CDR3 bases: TGTGCCAGCACCTCCTCACAGGGTACCCAGTACTTC.